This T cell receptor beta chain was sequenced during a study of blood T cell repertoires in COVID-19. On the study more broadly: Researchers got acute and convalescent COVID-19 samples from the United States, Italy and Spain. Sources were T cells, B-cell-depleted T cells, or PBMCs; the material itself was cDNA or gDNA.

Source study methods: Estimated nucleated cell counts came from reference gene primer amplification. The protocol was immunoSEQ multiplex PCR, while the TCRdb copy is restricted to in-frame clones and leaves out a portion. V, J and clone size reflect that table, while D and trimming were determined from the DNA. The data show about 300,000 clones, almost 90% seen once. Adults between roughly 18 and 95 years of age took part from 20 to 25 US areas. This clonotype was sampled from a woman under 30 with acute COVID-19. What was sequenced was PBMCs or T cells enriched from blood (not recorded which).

CDR3 nucleotides: TGTGCCAGCAGCGTAATGGCGGGAAGCTACTACGAGCAGTACTTC. It yields the protein CASSVMAGSYYEQYF. This sequence joins TRBV9 and TRBJ2-7; D is perhaps TRBD2 (6 bases). This CDR3 contains 15 residues. Trimming left V 1 base short and J 3 bases short, with 14 bases between. The germline gives CDR1 SGDLS, CDR2 YYNGEE.